One and the same sample provided the 14 T cell receptor beta chains below, sequenced in a study of graft-versus-host responses after intestinal transplantation. Some clones are missing from TCRdb's copy, which holds only in-frame ones; the method was immunoSEQ multiplex PCR. The sample records under 8,000 clones, more than 30% being singletons. There were around 200,000 CFSE-labeled responder cells plated together with around 200,000 irradiated, violet-dye-labeled stimulator cells. Material: alloreactive CD8+ T cells from a mixed lymphocyte reaction culture, obtained before transplantation. Subset meaning: CFSE-low proliferating T cells sorted from roughly six-day pre-transplant mixed lymphocyte reaction (GvH or HvG direction). The receptors shown here come from a human patient who was an organ donor for intestinal transplantation.

CDR3 amino acids: CATGAGQSYEQYF. CDR3 nucleotides: TGTGCTACCGGGGCGGGACAGTCCTACGAGCAGTACTTC. This chain joins TRBV19 and TRBJ2-7, with a tentative D call TRBD1 (7 bases). Looked up from germline, CDR1 is LNHDA and CDR2 is SQIVND (reference sequence). CDR3 length equals 13 residues.

The genes are TRBV7-9 and TRBJ2-1; D unresolved. CDR1 is SEHNR, CDR2 FQNEAQ, per germline (reference sequence). This CDR3 contains 17 residues. Trimming removed 6 bases at V and 4 bases at J, with 22 bases between. The CDR3, as DNA: TGTGCCAGCAGTTTCGCGGATAACGGCGACTTTTACAATGAGCAGTTCTTC. Protein: CASSFADNGDFYNEQFF. Filled out from reference TRBV7-9 and TRBJ2-1, the complete variable domain reads DTGVSQNPRHKITKRGQNVTFRCDPISEHNRLYWYRQTLGQGPEFLTYFQNEAQLEKSRLLSDRFSAERPKGSFSTLEIQRTEQGDSAMYLCASSFADNGDFYNEQFFGPGTRLTVL.

This clone came up many times. The chain has TRBV6-5 and TRBJ2-7; possibly TRBD2 for D (5 bases). The CDR3 is made up of 14 amino acids. V was cut by 2 bases and J by 5 bases, with 13 bases left in between. Germline assignment: CDR1 MNHEY and CDR2 SVGAGI. The CDR3 sequence is CASSYRPGGDEQYF. The DNA for the CDR3 is TGTGCCAGCAGTTACCGCCCCGGAGGAGACGAGCAGTACTTC.

This sequence joins TRBV19 and TRBJ1-2; a possible D gene is TRBD1 (6 bases). CDR3 length: 11 residues. V was cut by 10 bases and J by 4 bases, with 10 bases left in between. The germline V gene has CDR1 LNHDA and CDR2 SQIVND (reference sequence). CDR3 residues: CATRTVYGYTF. The CDR3 DNA is TGTGCCACTAGGACAGTCTATGGCTACACCTTC.

V gene TRBV5-4 combines with J gene TRBJ1-1; D is uncertain. V gave up 4 bases and J gave up 0 bases, with 13 bases separating them. Germline CDR1 reads SGHNT; CDR2 reads YYREEE (reference sequence). The CDR3 has 15 residues. The CDR3 protein is CASSPGNLVNTEAFF. As DNA, the CDR3 is TGTGCCAGCAGCCCAGGTAATCTGGTGAACACTGAAGCTTTCTTT.

The chain carries TRBV25-1 and TRBJ2-1; D remains ambiguous. With 4 bases removed from V and 0 bases from J, the gap between germline ends came to 13 bases. This CDR3 has 16 residues. CDR1 and CDR2 from the germline V gene are MGHDK and SYGVNS. For the CDR3, the DNA is TGTGCCAGCAGTGCAACTACCACGAGCTCCTACAATGAGCAGTTCTTC. Translating it yields CASSATTTSSYNEQFF.

The chain joins TRBV5-4 to TRBJ2-7; possible D gene TRBD1, 5 bases. CDR3 length equals 14 residues. Germline loops: CDR1 SGHNT, CDR2 YYREEE (reference sequence). Between the trimmed V and J ends, which lost 4 bases and 7 bases, there was a span of 18 bases. The CDR3 reads CASSQDPQGWEQYF. The CDR3 DNA is TGTGCCAGCAGCCAAGACCCCCAGGGATGGGAGCAGTACTTC. The full variable domain, rest sourced from reference TRBV5-4 and TRBJ2-7, is ETGVTQSPTHLIKTRGQQVTLRCSSQSGHNTVSWYQQALGQGPQFIFQYYREEENGRGNFPPRFSGLQFPNYSSELNVNALELDDSALYLCASSQDPQGWEQYFGPGTRLTVT.

This chain uses TRBV19 with TRBJ2-7; the D gene is possibly TRBD1 (5 bases). V lost 7 bases, J lost 5 bases, and 18 bases lay in between. This CDR3 contains 14 residues. The germline V gene has CDR1 LNHDA and CDR2 SQIVND (reference sequence). The CDR3, as DNA: TGTGCCAGTAAGTCCAGGGTATTTTCCCACGAGCAGTACTTC. This translates into CASKSRVFSHEQYF.

The chain has TRBV7-8 and TRBJ2-1; 11 nucleotides agree with TRBD2. V lost 0 bases, J lost 7 bases, and 14 bases stayed unmatched. Looked up from germline, CDR1 is SGHVS and CDR2 is FQNEAQ. The CDR3 contains 19 residues. CDR3 coding DNA: TGTGCCAGCAGCTTAGCTTCCCTAGCGGGGGGTAGGGTTGGGAATGAGCAGTTCTTC. It translates to CASSLASLAGGRVGNEQFF.

This clone is categorized as medium-sized. The chain uses TRBV4-1 and TRBJ2-1; 9 nucleotides align to TRBD2. CDR1 and CDR2 (germline): MGHRA, YSYEKL. The CDR3 sequence is 15 residues long. V was pared by 4 bases and J by 4 bases, with 5 bases of the junction left unmatched. CDR3 DNA sequence: TGCGCCAGCAGCCTGAGGACTAGCGAGTACAATGAGCAGTTCTTC. This translates into CASSLRTSEYNEQFF.

The chain links TRBV7-3 to TRBJ2-3; 11 bases are shared with TRBD2. The length of the CDR3 is 21 residues. Looked up from germline, CDR1 is SGHTA and CDR2 is FQGTGA. Unmatched junction bases numbered 16, after V lost 2 bases and J lost 0 bases. The CDR3 spells CASSLSDSGRENTNSTDTQYF. The CDR3 DNA is TGTGCCAGCAGCTTATCCGATAGCGGGAGGGAGAATACGAACAGCACAGATACGCAGTATTTT.

DNA for the CDR3: TGTGCCAGCAGACCACAGGCGGGGGCGGGTGGAAACACCATATATTTT. Translating it yields CASRPQAGAGGNTIYF. J is TRBJ1-3 and V is TRBV7-9; TRBD1 is a possible D gene (6 bases). Germline V gives CDR1 SEHNR, CDR2 FQNEAQ (reference sequence). The CDR3 loop spans 16 amino acids. V dropped 6 bases and J dropped 3 bases, with 18 bases sitting between them.

This clone ranks as medium-sized. The genes are TRBV6-6 and TRBJ1-2; the D is unclear. CDR3 length: 12 residues. The V gene lost 5 bases and the J gene lost 7 bases, with 11 bases spanning the gap. The germline CDR1 and CDR2 sequences are MNHNY and SVGAGI (reference sequence). CDR3 nucleotide sequence: TGTGCCAGCAGTCTTTATTACTTTGGCTACACCTTC. It translates to CASSLYYFGYTF.

The V and J genes are TRBV19 and TRBJ1-5; tentatively, D is TRBD1 (5 bases). V was pared by 4 bases and J by 5 bases, with 12 bases between. Germline assignment: CDR1 LNHDA and CDR2 SQIVND (reference sequence). CDR3 length equals 14 residues. The CDR3 nucleotides are TGTGCCAGTAGTACAATGCAGGGATATCAGCCCCAGCATTTT. It translates to CASSTMQGYQPQHF.